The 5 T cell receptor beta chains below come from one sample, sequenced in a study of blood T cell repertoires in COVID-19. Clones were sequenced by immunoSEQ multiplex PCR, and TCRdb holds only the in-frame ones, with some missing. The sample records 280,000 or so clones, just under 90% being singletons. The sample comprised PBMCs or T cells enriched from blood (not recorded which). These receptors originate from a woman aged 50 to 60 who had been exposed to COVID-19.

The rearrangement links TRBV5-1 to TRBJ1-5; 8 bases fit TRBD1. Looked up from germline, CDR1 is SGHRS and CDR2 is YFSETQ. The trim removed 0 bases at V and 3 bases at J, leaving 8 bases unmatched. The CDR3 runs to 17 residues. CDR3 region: CASSLGIGTGDNQPQHF. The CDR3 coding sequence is TGCGCCAGCAGCTTGGGTATTGGGACAGGAGACAATCAGCCCCAGCATTTT.

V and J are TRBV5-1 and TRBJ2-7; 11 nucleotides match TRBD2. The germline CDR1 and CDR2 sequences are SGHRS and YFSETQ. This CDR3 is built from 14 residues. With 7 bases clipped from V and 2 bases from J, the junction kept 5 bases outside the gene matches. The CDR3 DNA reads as TGCGCCAGCGCCAAGACTAGCGGGACCTACGAGCAGTACTTC. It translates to CASAKTSGTYEQYF.

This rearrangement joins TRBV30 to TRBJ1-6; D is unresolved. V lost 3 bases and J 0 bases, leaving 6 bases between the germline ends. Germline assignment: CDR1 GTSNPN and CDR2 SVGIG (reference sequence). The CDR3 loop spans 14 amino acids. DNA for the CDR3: TGTGCCTGGAGGCCGGGCTCCTATAATTCACCCCTCCACTTT. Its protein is CAWRPGSYNSPLHF.

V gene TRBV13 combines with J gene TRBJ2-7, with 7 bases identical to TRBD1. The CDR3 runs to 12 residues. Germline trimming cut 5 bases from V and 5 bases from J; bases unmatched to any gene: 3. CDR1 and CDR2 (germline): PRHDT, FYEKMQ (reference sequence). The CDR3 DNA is TGTGCCAGCAGCCAGGGGGTTAACGAGCAGTACTTC. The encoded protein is CASSQGVNEQYF.

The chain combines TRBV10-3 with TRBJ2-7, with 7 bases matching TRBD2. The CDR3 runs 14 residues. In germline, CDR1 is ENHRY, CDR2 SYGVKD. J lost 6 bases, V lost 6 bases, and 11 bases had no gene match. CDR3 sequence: CAISRDGGNREQYF. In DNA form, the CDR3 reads TGTGCCATCAGCCGGGACGGGGGGAATCGCGAGCAGTACTTC.